A selection of T cell receptor beta chains follows, all from one sample in a study of STAT3 mutations in large granular lymphocyte leukemia. This table comes from immunoSEQ multiplex PCR, and its TCRdb copy is limited to in-frame clones, with some not included. The table has 15,000 to 20,000 clones, about 83% seen once. The specimen was peripheral blood mononuclear cells. Receptor source: a man aged 50 to 59 with T-cell large granular lymphocyte leukemia. Some clones in this sample may be carry-over from other donors' samples. CDR3s include the opening cysteine and the closing phenylalanine or tryptophan. Fields, in order: D gene, J gene, V gene, CDR3 length, clone size, CDR3 DNA, CDR3 protein. D genes are given only for firm matches. Clone size is shown for a subset of rows, as once, few, many or a class of expanded clone.

TRBD1 TRBJ2-2 TRBV10-3 15 - TGTGCCATCAGTGGGACAGGGGTTAACACCGGGGAGCTGTTTTTT CAISGTGVNTGELFF
TRBD1 TRBJ1-6 TRBV5-1 16 - TGCGCCAGCAGCTTGGCCCCGACAGGGGGCAATTCACCCCTCCACTTT CASSLAPTGGNSPLHF
TRBD2 TRBJ2-3 TRBV27 21 - TGTGCCAGCAGTTTTACCTTTGGACTAGCGGGGGGGCCGGTCCTCACAGATACGCAGTATTTT CASSFTFGLAGGPVLTDTQYF
TRBD1 TRBJ1-6 TRBV18 13 - TGTGCCAGCGCCCGGGACAGAAATTCACCCCTCCACTTT CASARDRNSPLHF
- TRBJ2-1 TRBV19 15 - TGTGCCAGTACCTTTCAAGCCTCCCACTACAATGAGCAGTTCTTC CASTFQASHYNEQFF
TRBD2 TRBJ2-5 TRBV5-1 14 - TGCGCCAGCAGCCCCCTAGCGGGGGCAGAGACCCAGTACTTC CASSPLAGAETQYF
TRBD1 TRBJ1-1 TRBV18 14 - TGTGCCAGCTCGCCACAGGGGGCGAAGACTGAAGCTTTCTTT CASSPQGAKTEAFF
- TRBJ2-7 TRBV6-5 13 - TGTGCCAGCAGTTCCCCAGGGCCAGGAGGGCAGTACTTC CASSSPGPGGQYF
- TRBJ2-1 TRBV7-9 17 - TGTGCCAGCAGCTTAGTACTTTTTAGGGTTGGTCACAATGAGCAGTTCTTC CASSLVLFRVGHNEQFF
- TRBJ1-2 TRBV4-2 17 - TGTGCCAGCAGCCAAGATCTCCAGCCTGCTATTGCGGGTGGCTACACCTTC CASSQDLQPAIAGGYTF
TRBD2 TRBJ2-2 TRBV5-1 15 - TGCGCCAGCAGCTTACTAGCGGGAGGGGCCGGGGAGCTGTTTTTT CASSLLAGGAGELFF
- TRBJ1-4 TRBV4-1 13 once TGCGCCAGCAGCCAAGGATCTCTTGAAAAACTGTTTTTT CASSQGSLEKLFF
TRBD2 TRBJ2-5 TRBV7-8 16 - TGTGCCAGCAGCCAACCTGAGCGGGGGGGCCGAGAGACCCAGTACTTC CASSQPERGGRETQYF
TRBD1 TRBJ2-5 TRBV10-3 15 - TGTGCCATCAGTGAGTCGACTGCAGGGGGAGAGACCCAGTACTTC CAISESTAGGETQYF
- TRBJ2-5 TRBV18 12 once TGTGCCAGCTCACCACGCAGAGAGACCCAGTACTTC CASSPRRETQYF
- TRBJ2-7 TRBV6-6 12 - TGTGCCAGCAGTTACTCTTCCTACGAGCAGTACTTC CASSYSSYEQYF
TRBD1 TRBJ2-3 TRBV5-1 14 once TGCGCCAGCAGCGCGGGACAGGGTAGAGATACGCAGTATTTT CASSAGQGRDTQYF
- TRBJ1-1 TRBV19 14 - TGTGCCAGTACTGAATTGCAGGGGAGCACTGAAGCTTTCTTT CASTELQGSTEAFF
- TRBJ1-3 TRBV5-6 15 - TGTGCCAGCAGCTCCGGACCCTCCTCTGGAAACACCATATATTTT CASSSGPSSGNTIYF
- TRBJ2-7 TRBV11-2 15 once TGTGCCAGCAGCCCCCTGGGACGGAGTCCCCGGTGGCAGTACTTC CASSPLGRSPRWQYF
- TRBJ2-7 TRBV11-3 14 - TGTGCCAGCAGCCTCCGGGACGGCGGCAACGAGCAGTACTTC CASSLRDGGNEQYF
- TRBJ1-5 TRBV9 14 once TGTGCCAGCAGCGTAGGGGACAAATATCAGCCCCAGCATTTT CASSVGDKYQPQHF
TRBD2 TRBJ2-7 TRBV28 15 - TGTGCCAGCAGGGGTAGCGGGAGGGCTGGGGACGAGCAGTACTTC CASRGSGRAGDEQYF
- TRBJ1-1 TRBV9 15 - TGTGCCAGCAGCGCGGGGGGTTACATGAACACTGAAGCTTTCTTT CASSAGGYMNTEAFF
- TRBJ1-2 TRBV6-5 15 - TGTGCCAGCAGTTACTCGGAACGCCCCGGTTGGGGCTACACCTTC CASSYSERPGWGYTF
- TRBJ1-1 TRBV6-4 13 - TGTGCCAGCAGTGAGGGAGGGAACACTGAAGCTTTCTTT CASSEGGNTEAFF
- TRBJ2-2 TRBV14 13 - TGTGCCAGCAGCCAATGGAGCCCCGGGTACTTGTTTTTT CASSQWSPGYLFF